This is a list of T cell receptor beta chains from one sample in a study of shared clonotypes between healthy human individuals. Some clones are missing from TCRdb's copy, which holds only in-frame ones; the method was immunoSEQ multiplex PCR. The table lists 2 million to 2.5 million clones, about nine tenths of them singletons, with approximately 0.39% in the top ten. The source material was naive CD4+ T cells from PBMCs. The receptors were sampled from a man aged 18 to 35 in good health. Some clones in this sample may be carry-over from other donors' samples. Each CDR3 is given with its conserved first and last residue. D genes are given only for firm matches.

cdr3_length j_call d_call v_call cdr3_aa cdr3_nt
15 TRBJ2-1 TRBD2 TRBV7-7 CASSQGTSGHNEQFF TGTGCCAGCAGCCAAGGGACTAGCGGACACAATGAGCAGTTCTTC
13 TRBJ1-2 TRBD1 TRBV6-5 CATLVSTGFGYTF TGTGCCACTCTGGTGTCGACAGGGTTCGGCTACACCTTC
15 TRBJ2-2 - TRBV28 CASSPGHLDTGELFF TGTGCCAGCAGTCCAGGACACCTCGACACCGGGGAGCTGTTTTTT
16 TRBJ2-5 - TRBV11-1 CASSTRTGYRTETQYF TGTGCCAGCAGCACACGCACAGGGTACCGTACAGAGACCCAGTACTTC
17 TRBJ2-3 - TRBV30 CAWNSPRPYSSTDTQYF TGTGCCTGGAACAGCCCGAGACCATATTCTAGCACAGATACGCAGTATTTT
15 TRBJ2-5 TRBD1 TRBV27 CASSLNYDRGETQYF TGTGCCAGCAGTTTAAACTACGACAGGGGGGAGACCCAGTACTTC
15 TRBJ2-1 - TRBV4-2 CASSQVPRPDNEQFF TGTGCCAGCAGCCAAGTTCCCAGGCCCGACAATGAGCAGTTCTTC
14 TRBJ2-7 - TRBV7-2 CASSTASSSYEQYF TGTGCCAGCAGCACCGCTAGCTCATCCTACGAGCAGTACTTC
15 TRBJ1-4 TRBD1 TRBV5-1 CASSADRGLGEKLFF TGCGCCAGCAGCGCCGACAGGGGGCTAGGTGAAAAACTGTTTTTT
12 TRBJ2-1 - TRBV27 CASSTYYNEQFF TGTGCCAGCAGCACTTACTACAATGAGCAGTTCTTC
15 TRBJ1-1 TRBD1 TRBV5-1 CASSFTGQGNTEAFF TGCGCCAGCAGCTTTACGGGACAGGGGAACACTGAAGCTTTCTTT
14 TRBJ1-1 - TRBV2 CASENGGLGTEAFF TGTGCCAGCGAAAACGGGGGGCTAGGCACTGAAGCTTTCTTT
11 TRBJ2-5 - TRBV29-1 CSGRLGETQYF TGCAGCGGCCGACTGGGGGAGACCCAGTACTTC
19 TRBJ2-7 TRBD2 TRBV5-4 CASSFCTAFGLAGCYEQYF TGTGCCAGCAGCTTTTGTACAGCTTTTGGACTAGCGGGATGCTACGAGCAGTACTTC
16 TRBJ2-6 - TRBV7-8 CASSLAPGSGANVLTF TGTGCCAGCAGCTTAGCTCCAGGGTCTGGGGCCAACGTCCTGACTTTC
15 TRBJ1-1 - TRBV11-1 CASTPRGLDDTEAFF TGTGCCAGCACCCCCAGGGGTTTGGATGACACTGAAGCTTTCTTT
16 TRBJ2-2 - TRBV4-2 CASSLGGQGQTGELFF TGTGCCAGCAGCTTGGGTGGGCAGGGGCAGACCGGGGAGCTGTTTTTT
12 TRBJ2-1 - TRBV19 CASSIMDNEQFF TGTGCCAGTAGTATAATGGACAATGAGCAGTTCTTC
14 TRBJ2-7 - TRBV10-1 CAGLRAHTPYEQYF TGCGCCGGCCTCCGGGCCCACACCCCCTACGAGCAGTACTTC
17 TRBJ1-5 - TRBV28 CASTNSLLTKSNQPQHF TGTGCCAGCACCAACTCCTTACTGACTAAGAGCAATCAGCCCCAGCATTTT
16 TRBJ2-1 - TRBV14 CASSQKLQPPYNEQFF TGTGCCAGCAGCCAAAAGCTGCAACCTCCCTACAATGAGCAGTTCTTC
14 TRBJ2-2 TRBD1 TRBV2 CASRDRGNTGELFF TGTGCCAGCAGGGACAGGGGCAACACCGGGGAGCTGTTTTTT
14 TRBJ2-4 - TRBV27 CASSPALTKNIQYF TGTGCCAGCAGCCCCGCTTTGACAAAAAACATTCAGTACTTC
11 TRBJ2-1 - TRBV28 CASRYYNEQFF TGTGCCAGCAGGTATTACAATGAGCAGTTCTTC
16 TRBJ2-1 TRBD2 TRBV5-1 CASSPGLAGGYNEQFF TGCGCCAGCAGCCCAGGACTAGCGGGAGGGTACAATGAGCAGTTCTTC
11 TRBJ2-7 - TRBV29-1 CSVSGPYEQYF TGCAGCGTCTCAGGGCCCTACGAGCAGTACTTC